The 16 T cell receptor beta chains reported below all come from one sample, sequenced in a study of T-cell reconstitution after alpha-beta-depleted transplantation in children (dated by TCRdb to the mid-2010s). This sample's treatment or condition label indicates: allogeneic hematopoietic cell transplantation with graft depleted of TCRalphabeta T cells and CD19 B cells. The library was generated by PCR. The data were produced on an Illumina HiSeq 2500. TCR libraries were prepared with molecular barcoding, using unique molecular identifiers to normalize TCRbeta repertoire quantification. TCRdb trimmed the raw reads at Q25, called clones with MiXCR and kept productive beta chains. Identical CDR3 protein sequences are pooled into one entry, listed with their most common genes and DNA. The sample table lists about 200,000 distinct CDR3 sequences, roughly 6.6% of them with a count of one. The ten top clones hold 4.5% to 6.5% of the sample.

The material was PBMCs, obtained before TCRalphabeta/CD19-depleted stem cell transplant. These receptors were taken from a boy younger than 10 with acute lymphoblastic leukemia, due to receive a stem cell transplant.

This clonotype was recorded at least ten times. This chain uses TRBV25-1 with TRBJ2-5, with D uncertain. V lost 1 base to trimming and J lost 0 bases, with 6 bases between them. CDR1 is MGHDK, CDR2 SYGVNS, per germline. The CDR3 is 14 amino acids. The CDR3 nucleotides are TGTGCCAGCAGTGAATCAGAAAACCAAGAGACCCAGTACTTC. The encoded protein is CASSESENQETQYF.

This clonotype was detected only a few times. The chain couples TRBV5-1 to TRBJ2-1; 7 nucleotides line up with TRBD2. The CDR3 covers 17 residues. Germline CDR1 reads SGHRS; CDR2 reads YFSETQ. V lost 5 bases to trimming and J lost 8 bases; unmatched junction nucleotides: 19. The CDR3 sequence: CASRHWAGAARGHEQFF. The CDR3 DNA is TGCGCCAGCAGACATTGGGCGGGAGCGGCTAGGGGACATGAGCAGTTCTTC.

This clonotype was recorded many times. The chain links TRBV27 to TRBJ2-4, with TRBD2 identical over 8 bases. CDR1 is MNHEY, CDR2 SMNVEV, per germline (reference sequence). The V gene end was trimmed by 2 bases and the J gene end by 0 bases; junction bases not matched to a gene: 0. CDR3 length: 15 residues. CDR3 bases: TGTGCCAGCAGTTTACTAGCGGGAGCCAAAAACATTCAGTACTTC. Translation: CASSLLAGAKNIQYF.

A few counts support this clonotype. V and J are TRBV24-1 and TRBJ2-1; TRBD2 agrees at 11 bases. This CDR3 has 15 residues. CDR1 and CDR2 (germline): KGHDR, SFDVKD. With V trimmed by 9 bases and J by 4 bases, 7 bases remained unmatched. The CDR3 DNA follows: TGTGCCACCGGATATAGCGGGGGGGCATACAATGAGCAGTTCTTC. Amino acids: CATGYSGGAYNEQFF.

This clonotype was seen repeatedly, ten times or more. The chain links TRBV20-1 to TRBJ1-5, with 7 bases aligning to TRBD1. Germline assignment: CDR1 DFQATT and CDR2 SNEGSKA (reference sequence). The CDR3 runs 14 residues. The V and J ends lost 5 bases and 7 bases, in that order; junction bases with no gene match: 11. CDR3 coding DNA: TGCAGTGCTGGACCCGACAGGGCTGGGCAGCCCCAGCATTTT. Translated, it gives CSAGPDRAGQPQHF.

This clonotype was seen ten or more times. The CDR3 protein is CSAHHYEQYF. The CDR3 bases are TGCAGTGCCCACCACTACGAGCAGTACTTC. The genes are TRBV20-1 and TRBJ2-7, with D unclear. Trimming removed 6 bases at V and 3 bases at J, with 6 bases between. Germline V gene sequence: CDR1 DFQATT, CDR2 SNEGSKA (reference sequence). This CDR3 contains 10 residues.

The table lists this clonotype with many counts. The rearrangement uses TRBV28 and TRBJ2-3, with a possible D match to TRBD1 (6 bases). The V end lost 1 base, the J end lost 3 bases, and 14 bases lay between the germline ends. The CDR3 has 16 residues. Germline loops: CDR1 MDHEN, CDR2 SYDVKM. CDR3 protein: CASSLSLETGTDTQYF. The CDR3 DNA is TGTGCCAGCAGTTTATCATTGGAAACAGGGACAGATACGCAGTATTTT.

V usage is TRBV12-3 or TRBV12-4 and J usage is TRBJ2-3, with D tentatively TRBD1 or TRBD2 (7 bases each). The CDR3 has 15 residues. The V gene lost 9 bases and the J gene lost 5 bases, with 21 bases spanning the gap. CDR3: CARSPSGGAVDTQYF. The DNA of the CDR3 is TGTGCCAGAAGTCCCTCAGGGGGGGCCGTAGATACGCAGTATTTT.

This clonotype was counted between two and nine times. CDR3 sequence (DNA): TGTGCCAGCAGCTTGGGACGCGGGGGGGCCTACAATGAGCAGTTCTTC. Translation gives CASSLGRGGAYNEQFF. V and J are TRBV5-5 and TRBJ2-1, with 9 bases aligning to TRBD2. V shed 0 bases and J 2 bases; nucleotides not matched to a gene: 3. Germline V gene data show CDR1 as SGHKS and CDR2 as YYEKEE (reference sequence). This CDR3 has 16 amino acids.

This clonotype was picked up a small number of times. The rearrangement links TRBV2 to TRBJ2-5; 10 positions match TRBD2. This CDR3 has 15 residues. Looked up from germline, CDR1 is SNHLY and CDR2 is FYNNEI. J lost 5 bases, V lost 11 bases, and 14 bases had no gene match. The CDR3 nucleotides are TGTGCCGTCCTTCCCTCGGGACTAGCGTCGGAGACCCAGTACTTC. As protein: CAVLPSGLASETQYF.

This clonotype occurred a few times. This chain joins TRBV3-1 and TRBJ2-3; 8 bases match TRBD2. V shed 0 bases and J 0 bases; nucleotides not matched to a gene: 5. From germline, CDR1 is LGHDT and CDR2 YNNKEL (reference sequence). This CDR3 is built from 17 residues. CDR3: CASSQDQKRGSTDTQYF. CDR3 nucleotide sequence: TGTGCCAGCAGCCAAGATCAAAAGCGGGGGAGCACAGATACGCAGTATTTT.

This clonotype was picked up many times. The chain combines TRBV29-1 with TRBJ2-3, with 8 bases matching TRBD2. V trimming: 3 bases; J trimming: 13 bases; junction bases outside the gene matches: 9. The CDR3 is 12 residues long. Per the germline V gene, CDR1 is SQVTM and CDR2 is ANQGSEA. The CDR3 region has the DNA TGCAGCGTTGACCTGATATTCGGGAGGGAGTATTTT. This translates into CSVDLIFGREYF.

The rearrangement uses TRBV12-3 or TRBV12-4 and TRBJ1-1; D gene ambiguous. The CDR3 runs to 15 residues. V lost 5 bases and J lost 4, with 17 bases in between. This chain's CDR3 is CASSPDGAFPTEAFF. The CDR3 region has the DNA TGTGCCAGCAGTCCCGACGGCGCCTTTCCCACTGAAGCTTTCTTT.

At least ten counts were recorded for this clonotype. This chain joins TRBV28 and TRBJ1-5, with 8 positions matching TRBD1. CDR3 length: 13 amino acids. The V gene end was trimmed by 4 bases and the J gene end by 9 bases; junction bases not matched to a gene: 5. Germline V CDR1 and CDR2: MDHEN, SYDVKM. The CDR3, as DNA: TGTGCCAGCAGTTCAGGGGGCCGAGGGCCCCAGCATTTT. It specifies CASSSGGRGPQHF.

The chain recombines TRBV28 with TRBJ2-3, with TRBD2 matching over 13 bases. The V and J ends lost 7 bases and 5 bases, in that order; junction bases with no gene match: 12. The CDR3 is 17 residues long. The germline V gene has CDR1 MDHEN and CDR2 SYDVKM. The CDR3 DNA sequence: TGTGCCAGCACCTCCTTACTAGCGGGAGGGCCGGTAGATACGCAGTATTTT. This codes for CASTSLLAGGPVDTQYF.

This clonotype has at least ten counts. The rearrangement joins TRBV15 to TRBJ2-7; D uncertain. CDR3 length: 14 residues. Germline V gene sequence: CDR1 LNHNV, CDR2 YYDKDF (reference sequence). Trimming took 6 bases from V and 2 from J, leaving 14 bases between them. CDR3 in amino acids: CATSNHLATYEQYF. The CDR3 DNA is TGTGCCACCAGTAACCATCTGGCCACCTACGAGCAGTACTTC. The full variable domain, in which reference TRBV15 and TRBJ2-7 provide the parts outside the CDR3, is DAMVIQNPRYQVTQFGKPVTLSCSQTLNHNVMYWYQQKSSQAPKLLFHYYDKDFNNEADTPDNFQSRRPNTSFCFLDIRSPGLGDTAMYLCATSNHLATYEQYFGPGTRLTVT.